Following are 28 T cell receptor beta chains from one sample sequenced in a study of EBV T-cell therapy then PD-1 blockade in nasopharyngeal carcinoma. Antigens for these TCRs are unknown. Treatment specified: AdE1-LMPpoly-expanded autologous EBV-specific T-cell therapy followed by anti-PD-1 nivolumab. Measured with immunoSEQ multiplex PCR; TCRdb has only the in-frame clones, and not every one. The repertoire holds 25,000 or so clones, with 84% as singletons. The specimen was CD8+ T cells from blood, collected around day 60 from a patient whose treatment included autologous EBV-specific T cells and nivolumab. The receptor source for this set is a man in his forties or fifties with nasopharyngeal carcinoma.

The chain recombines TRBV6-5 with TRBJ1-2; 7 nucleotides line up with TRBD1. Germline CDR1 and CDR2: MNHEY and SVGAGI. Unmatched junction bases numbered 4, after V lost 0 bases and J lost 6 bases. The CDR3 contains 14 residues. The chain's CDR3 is CASSYSPTGDGYTF. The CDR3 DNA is TGTGCCAGCAGTTACTCTCCTACAGGGGATGGCTACACCTTC.

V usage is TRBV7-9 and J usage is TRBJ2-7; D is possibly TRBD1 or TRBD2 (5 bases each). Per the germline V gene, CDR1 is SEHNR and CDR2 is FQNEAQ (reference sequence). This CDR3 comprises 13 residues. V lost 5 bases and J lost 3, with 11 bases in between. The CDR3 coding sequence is TGTGCCAGCAGCCCCGGGGCGTTCTACGAGCAGTACTTC. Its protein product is CASSPGAFYEQYF.

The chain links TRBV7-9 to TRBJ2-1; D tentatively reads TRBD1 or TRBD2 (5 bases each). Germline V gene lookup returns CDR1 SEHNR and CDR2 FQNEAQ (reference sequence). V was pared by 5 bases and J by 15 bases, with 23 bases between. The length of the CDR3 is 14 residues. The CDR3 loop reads CASSLGGERDRTFF. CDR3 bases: TGTGCCAGCAGCCTAGGAGGCGAAAGGGACCGGACGTTCTTC.

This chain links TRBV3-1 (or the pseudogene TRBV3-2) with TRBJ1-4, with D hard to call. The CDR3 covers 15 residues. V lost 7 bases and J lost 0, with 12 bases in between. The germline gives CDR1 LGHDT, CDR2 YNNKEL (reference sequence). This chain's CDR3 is CASNPDPSTNEKLFF. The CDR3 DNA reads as TGTGCCAGCAACCCGGATCCATCAACTAATGAAAAACTGTTTTTT.

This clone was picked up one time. The CDR3 here is CASSYGRRTEAFF. The DNA of the CDR3 is TGTGCCAGCAGTTATGGACGGCGAACTGAAGCTTTCTTT. The rearrangement uses TRBV6-5 and TRBJ1-1; D is ambiguous. Looked up from germline, CDR1 is MNHEY and CDR2 is SVGAGI. This CDR3 region has 13 residues. V lost 3 bases and J 5 bases, leaving 10 bases between the germline ends.

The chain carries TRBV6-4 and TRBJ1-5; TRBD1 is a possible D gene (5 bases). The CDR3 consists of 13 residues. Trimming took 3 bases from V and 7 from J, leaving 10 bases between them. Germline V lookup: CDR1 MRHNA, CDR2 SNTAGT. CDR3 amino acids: CASSEGDAQPQHF. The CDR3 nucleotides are TGTGCCAGCAGTGAGGGGGATGCCCAGCCCCAGCATTTT.

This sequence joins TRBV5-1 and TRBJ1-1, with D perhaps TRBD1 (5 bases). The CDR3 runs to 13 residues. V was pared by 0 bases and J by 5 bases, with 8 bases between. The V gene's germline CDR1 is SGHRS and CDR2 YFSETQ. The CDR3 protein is CASSLEGRTEAFF. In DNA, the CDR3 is TGCGCCAGCAGCTTGGAGGGGCGGACTGAAGCTTTCTTT.

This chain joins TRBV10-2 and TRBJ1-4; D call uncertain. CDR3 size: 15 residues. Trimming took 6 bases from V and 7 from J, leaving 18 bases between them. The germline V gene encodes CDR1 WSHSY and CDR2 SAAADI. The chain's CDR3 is CASSPTEPSIEKLFF. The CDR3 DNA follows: TGCGCCAGCAGCCCTACAGAACCGAGCATTGAAAAACTGTTTTTT.

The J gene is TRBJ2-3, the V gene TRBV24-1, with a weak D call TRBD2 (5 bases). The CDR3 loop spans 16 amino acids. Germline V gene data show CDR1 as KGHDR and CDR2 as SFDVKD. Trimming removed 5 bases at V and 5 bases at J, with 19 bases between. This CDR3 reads CATSGGWGEAQDTQYF. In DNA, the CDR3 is TGTGCCACCAGTGGGGGTTGGGGAGAGGCACAAGATACGCAGTATTTT.

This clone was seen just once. CDR3 bases: TGCAGCGTTGGGTACGAGCCTGGAAACACCATATATTTT. Translating it yields CSVGYEPGNTIYF. The V and J genes are TRBV29-1 and TRBJ1-3; D ambiguous. Germline V gene lookup returns CDR1 SQVTM and CDR2 ANQGSEA. This CDR3 has 13 amino acids. V lost 4 bases, J lost 2 bases, and 9 bases lay in between. Based on the CDR3 plus reference TRBV29-1 and TRBJ1-3, the full variable domain is SAVISQKPSRDICQRGTSLTIQCQVDSQVTMMFWYRQQPGQSLTLIATANQGSEATYESGFVIDKFPISRPNLTFSTLTVSNMSPEDSSIYLCSVGYEPGNTIYFGEGSWLTVV.

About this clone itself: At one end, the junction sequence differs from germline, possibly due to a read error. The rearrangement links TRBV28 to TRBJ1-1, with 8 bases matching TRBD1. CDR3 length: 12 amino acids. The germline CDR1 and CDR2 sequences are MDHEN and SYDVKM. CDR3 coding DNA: TGTGCCAGCAGTTTAGGGACAGGCCGACACCATTTT. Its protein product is CASSLGTGRHHF.

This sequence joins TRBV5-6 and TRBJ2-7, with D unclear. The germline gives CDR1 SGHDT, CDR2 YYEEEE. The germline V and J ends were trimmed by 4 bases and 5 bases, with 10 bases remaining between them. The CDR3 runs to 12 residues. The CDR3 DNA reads TGTGCCAGCAGCCTAGGGATGCACGAGCAGTACTTC. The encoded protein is CASSLGMHEQYF.

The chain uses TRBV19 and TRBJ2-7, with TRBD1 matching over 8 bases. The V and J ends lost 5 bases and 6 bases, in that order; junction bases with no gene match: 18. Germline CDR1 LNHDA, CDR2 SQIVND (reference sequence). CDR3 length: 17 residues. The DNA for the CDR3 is TGTGCCAGTAGTGCCCTTACTCCGGGACAGGTAGTTAGCGAGCAGTACTTC. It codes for CASSALTPGQVVSEQYF.

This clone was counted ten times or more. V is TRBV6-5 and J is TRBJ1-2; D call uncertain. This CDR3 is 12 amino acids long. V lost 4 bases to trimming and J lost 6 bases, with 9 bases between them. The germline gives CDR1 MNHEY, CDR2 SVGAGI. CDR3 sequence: CASSLVGDGYTF. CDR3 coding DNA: TGTGCCAGCAGTTTGGTGGGCGATGGCTACACCTTC.

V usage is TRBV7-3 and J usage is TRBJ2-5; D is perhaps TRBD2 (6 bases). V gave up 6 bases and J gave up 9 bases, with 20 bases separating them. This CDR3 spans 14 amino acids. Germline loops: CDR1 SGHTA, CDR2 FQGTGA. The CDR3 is CASSPSGPSKPQYF. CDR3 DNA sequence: TGTGCCAGCAGTCCCAGCGGGCCGAGCAAGCCCCAGTACTTC.

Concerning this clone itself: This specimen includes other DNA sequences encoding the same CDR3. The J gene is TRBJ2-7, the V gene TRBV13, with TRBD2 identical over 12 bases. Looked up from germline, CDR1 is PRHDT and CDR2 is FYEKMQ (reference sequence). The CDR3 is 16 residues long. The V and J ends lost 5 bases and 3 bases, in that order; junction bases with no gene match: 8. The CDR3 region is CASSTLGLAGRYEQYF. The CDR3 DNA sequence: TGTGCCAGCAGCACTCTAGGACTAGCGGGACGCTACGAGCAGTACTTC.

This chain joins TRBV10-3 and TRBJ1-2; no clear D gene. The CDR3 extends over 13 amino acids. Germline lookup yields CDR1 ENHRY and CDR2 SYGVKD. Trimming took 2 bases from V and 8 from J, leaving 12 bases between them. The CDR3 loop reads CAISELYREGYTF. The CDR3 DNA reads TGTGCCATCAGTGAGCTTTACCGGGAGGGCTACACCTTC.

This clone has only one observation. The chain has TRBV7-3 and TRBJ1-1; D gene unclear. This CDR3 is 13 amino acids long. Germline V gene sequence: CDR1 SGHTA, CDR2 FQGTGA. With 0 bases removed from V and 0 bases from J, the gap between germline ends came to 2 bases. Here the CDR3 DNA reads TGTGCCAGCAGCTTAACTCTGAACACTGAAGCTTTCTTT. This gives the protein CASSLTLNTEAFF.

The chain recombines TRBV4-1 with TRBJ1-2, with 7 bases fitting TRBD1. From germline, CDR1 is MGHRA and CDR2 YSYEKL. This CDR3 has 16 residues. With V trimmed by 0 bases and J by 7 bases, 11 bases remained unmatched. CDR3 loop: CASSQDRDSRPRGYTF. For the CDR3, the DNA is TGCGCCAGCAGCCAAGACCGGGACAGCCGTCCTCGTGGCTACACCTTC.

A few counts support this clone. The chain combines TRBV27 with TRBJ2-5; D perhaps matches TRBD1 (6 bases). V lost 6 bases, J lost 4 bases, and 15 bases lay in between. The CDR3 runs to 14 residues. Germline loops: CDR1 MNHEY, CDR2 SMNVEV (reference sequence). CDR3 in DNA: TGTGCCAGCAGGGCACCAGGGGATGGAGAGACCCAGTACTTC. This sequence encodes CASRAPGDGETQYF.

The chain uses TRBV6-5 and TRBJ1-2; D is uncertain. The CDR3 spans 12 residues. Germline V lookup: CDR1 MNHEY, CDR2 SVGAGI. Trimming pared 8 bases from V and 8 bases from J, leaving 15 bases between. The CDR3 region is CASFPEPRGYTF. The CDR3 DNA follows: TGTGCCAGCTTCCCTGAACCGCGGGGCTACACCTTC.

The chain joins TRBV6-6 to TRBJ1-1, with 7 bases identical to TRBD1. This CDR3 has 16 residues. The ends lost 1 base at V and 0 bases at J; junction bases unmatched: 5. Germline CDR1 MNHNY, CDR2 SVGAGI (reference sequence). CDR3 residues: CASSYLSGGLNTEAFF. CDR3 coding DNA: TGTGCCAGCAGTTACTTGTCAGGGGGTTTGAACACTGAAGCTTTCTTT.

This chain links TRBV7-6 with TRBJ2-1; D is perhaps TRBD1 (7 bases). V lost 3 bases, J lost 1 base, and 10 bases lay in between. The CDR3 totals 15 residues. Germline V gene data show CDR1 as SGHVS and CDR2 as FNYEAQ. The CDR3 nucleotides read TGTGCCAGCAGCTTCTCAGGGGGGTCCTACAATGAGCAGTTCTTC. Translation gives CASSFSGGSYNEQFF.

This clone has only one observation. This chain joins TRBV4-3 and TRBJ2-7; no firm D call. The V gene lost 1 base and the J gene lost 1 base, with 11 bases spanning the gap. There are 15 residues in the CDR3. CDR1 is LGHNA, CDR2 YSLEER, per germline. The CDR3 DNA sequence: TGCGCCAGCAGCCAAGGCGCGGCTAGATCCTACGAGCAGTACTTC. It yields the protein CASSQGAARSYEQYF.

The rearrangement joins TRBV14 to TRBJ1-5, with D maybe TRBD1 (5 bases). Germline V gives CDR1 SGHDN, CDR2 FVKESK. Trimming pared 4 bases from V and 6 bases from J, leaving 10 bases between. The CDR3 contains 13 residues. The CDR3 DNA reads TGTGCCAGCAGCCCTGGGGGGATTCAGCCCCAGCATTTT. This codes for CASSPGGIQPQHF. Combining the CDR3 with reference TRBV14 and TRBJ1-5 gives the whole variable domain EAGVTQFPSHSVIEKGQTVTLRCDPISGHDNLYWYRRVMGKEIKFLLHFVKESKQDESGMPNNRFLAERTGGTYSTLKVQPAELEDSGVYFCASSPGGIQPQHFGDGTRLSIL.

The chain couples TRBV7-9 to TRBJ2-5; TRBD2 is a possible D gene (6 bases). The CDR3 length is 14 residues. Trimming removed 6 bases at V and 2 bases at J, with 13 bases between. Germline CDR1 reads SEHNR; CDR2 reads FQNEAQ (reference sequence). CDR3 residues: CASSPVAAQETQYF. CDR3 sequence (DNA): TGTGCCAGCAGTCCGGTAGCGGCGCAAGAGACCCAGTACTTC.

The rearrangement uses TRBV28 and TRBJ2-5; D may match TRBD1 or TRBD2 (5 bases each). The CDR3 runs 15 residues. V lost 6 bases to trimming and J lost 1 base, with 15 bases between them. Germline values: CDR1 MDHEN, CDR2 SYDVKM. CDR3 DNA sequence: TGTGCCAGCAGCCTCGGGGCAGTCATCCAAGAGACCCAGTACTTC. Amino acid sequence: CASSLGAVIQETQYF.

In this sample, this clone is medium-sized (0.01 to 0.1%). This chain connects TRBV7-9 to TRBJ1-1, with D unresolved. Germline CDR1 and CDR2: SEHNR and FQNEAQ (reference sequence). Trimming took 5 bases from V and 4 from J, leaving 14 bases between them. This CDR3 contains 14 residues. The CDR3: CASSLDTLATEAFF. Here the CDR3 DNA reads TGTGCCAGCAGCCTAGACACCTTGGCCACTGAAGCTTTCTTT.